Listed below are T cell receptor beta chains from one sample, sequenced in a study of vaccination and CD4 T cells after COVID-19. TCRdb called the PCR reads again in MiXCR, with one record for every CDR3 protein. The sample lists approximately 12,000 distinct CDR3 sequences, roughly 60% occurring once. Which antigens these TCRs recognize remains unknown. The sequencing used CD4+ T cells from blood, cultured in vitro, collected before SARS-CoV-2 vaccination. These receptor sequences come from a human donor who had recovered from COVID-19. CDR3s include the opening cysteine and the closing phenylalanine or tryptophan. A D gene is named only where the DNA matches it firmly. Clone size appears in some rows only: once, few, many, or a class for an expanded clone.

D	V	J	size	CDR3	DNA
-	TRBV12-3/TRBV12-4	TRBJ2-7	-	CASSFWGAGTKSYEQYF	TGTGCCAGCAGTTTTTGGGGGGCAGGTACCAAGTCTTACGAGCAGTACTTC
TRBD2	TRBV6-5	TRBJ2-4	-	CASSYPGEGKNIQYF	TGTGCCAGCAGTTACCCGGGGGAGGGCAAAAACATTCAGTACTTC
-	TRBV6-1	TRBJ1-6	few	CASTPIGGSGRNSPLHF	TGTGCCAGCACGCCTATCGGGGGATCAGGGAGGAATTCACCCCTCCACTTT
TRBD2	TRBV9	TRBJ2-1	-	CASSVGASGGAYNEQFF	TGTGCCAGCAGCGTAGGAGCCAGCGGGGGAGCCTACAATGAGCAGTTCTTC
TRBD1	TRBV27	TRBJ2-2	few	CASKRDRAVTGELFF	TGTGCCAGCAAAAGGGACAGGGCGGTCACCGGGGAGCTGTTTTTT
TRBD1	TRBV19	TRBJ2-7	-	CASSHHRQGVFYEQYF	TGTGCCAGTAGCCACCATCGACAGGGGGTTTTCTACGAGCAGTACTTC
TRBD1	TRBV11-3	TRBJ2-1	-	CASSPRQGIAPFF	TGTGCCAGCAGCCCCAGACAGGGCATAGCCCCGTTCTTC
-	TRBV19	TRBJ2-1	-	CASSLGNYNEQFF	TGTGCCAGTAGTTTAGGGAACTACAATGAGCAGTTCTTC
TRBD1	TRBV20-1	TRBJ1-1	-	CSVREGAGNTEAFF	TGCAGTGTCAGGGAGGGGGCGGGGAACACTGAAGCTTTCTTT
-	TRBV28	TRBJ1-1	-	CASISGGNTEAFF	TGTGCCAGCATTTCGGGGGGAAACACTGAAGCTTTCTTT
-	TRBV5-1	TRBJ2-1	-	CASSQDFRVDYNEQFF	TGCGCCAGCAGCCAAGATTTCCGGGTTGACTACAATGAGCAGTTCTTC
-	TRBV7-2	TRBJ1-1	-	CASSSRAPSAEAFF	TGTGCCAGCAGCTCCCGGGCCCCGAGTGCTGAAGCTTTCTTT
-	TRBV19	TRBJ1-1	-	CASSIDRATEAFF	TGTGCCAGTAGTATAGACAGGGCAACCGAAGCTTTCTTT
TRBD1	TRBV19	TRBJ1-1	-	CASSMDRERTEAFF	TGTGCCAGTAGTATGGACAGGGAGAGAACTGAAGCTTTCTTT
-	TRBV7-2	TRBJ1-3	once	CASRSPGGAGNTIYF	TGTGCCAGCAGATCCCCGGGGGGGGCTGGAAACACCATATATTTT
TRBD1	TRBV20-1	TRBJ2-7	-	CSAISDRGDEQYF	TGCAGTGCCATCAGCGACAGGGGGGACGAGCAGTACTTC
TRBD1	TRBV15	TRBJ1-5	few	CATSRGSGTGVGNQPQHF	TGTGCCACCAGCAGAGGCTCCGGGACAGGGGTTGGCAATCAGCCCCAGCATTTT
-	TRBV27	TRBJ1-1	-	CASSYTDAWGKTTEAFF	TGTGCCAGCAGCTACACCGACGCCTGGGGAAAGACCACTGAAGCTTTCTTT
TRBD1	TRBV7-2	TRBJ2-1	few	CASSLAGQGANEQFF	TGTGCCAGCAGCTTAGCGGGACAGGGGGCCAATGAGCAGTTCTTC
-	TRBV7-3	TRBJ1-1	-	CASSLMSRVNTEAFF	TGTGCCAGCAGCTTAATGTCCAGGGTCAACACTGAAGCTTTCTTT
TRBD2	TRBV20-1	TRBJ2-1	once	CSATRTSGLNNEQFF	TGCAGTGCTACTAGAACTAGCGGCCTTAACAATGAGCAGTTCTTC
TRBD1	TRBV6-1	TRBJ1-1	-	CASRRGTVNTEAFF	TGTGCCAGCAGACGGGGGACAGTGAACACTGAAGCTTTCTTT
-	TRBV6-2/TRBV6-3	TRBJ1-1	-	CASSYGRAVNTEAFF	TGTGCCAGCAGTTATGGGAGGGCTGTGAACACTGAAGCTTTCTTT
TRBD2	TRBV6-2/TRBV6-3	TRBJ2-3	-	CAGGSSGRGDTQYF	TGTGCCGGGGGATCTAGCGGGAGAGGAGATACGCAGTATTTT
-	TRBV6-2/TRBV6-3	TRBJ2-7	-	CASRWQTYEQYF	TGTGCCAGCAGATGGCAGACCTACGAGCAGTACTTC
-	TRBV7-2	TRBJ2-1	-	CASSGRRGSSRNSYNEQFF	TGTGCCAGCAGCGGAAGAAGGGGGAGCTCACGTAACTCCTACAATGAGCAGTTCTTC
-	TRBV7-9	TRBJ1-3	-	CASSPGLSGNTIYF	TGTGCCAGCAGCCCAGGACTCTCAGGAAACACCATATATTTT
TRBD2	TRBV27	TRBJ2-2	-	CASSLTSGSAGELFF	TGTGCCAGCAGTCTCACTAGCGGGAGCGCCGGGGAGCTGTTTTTT
TRBD1	TRBV27	TRBJ2-7	-	CASSLLSGQGVGEQYF	TGTGCCAGCAGTTTGTTATCTGGACAGGGTGTCGGAGAGCAGTACTTC
TRBD2	TRBV5-6	TRBJ2-1	-	CASNTHKLAASYNEQFF	TGTGCCAGCAACACCCACAAACTAGCGGCTTCCTACAATGAGCAGTTCTTC
-	TRBV6-1	TRBJ1-6	-	CASNPGPKNSPLHF	TGTGCCAGCAATCCGGGACCGAAGAATTCACCCCTCCACTTT
TRBD2	TRBV20-1	TRBJ2-1	-	CSARPGGRNEQFF	TGCAGTGCTAGGCCGGGGGGGCGGAATGAGCAGTTCTTC
-	TRBV7-3	TRBJ2-5	-	CASSLSGAETQYF	TGTGCCAGCAGTTTAAGTGGGGCGGAGACCCAGTACTTC
TRBD1	TRBV20-1	TRBJ1-2	-	CSARSAGRGQGARGYGYTF	TGCAGTGCTAGATCCGCAGGAAGGGGACAGGGGGCGCGGGGCTATGGCTACACCTTC
-	TRBV7-2	TRBJ2-7	-	CASSLGGLREQYF	TGTGCCAGCAGCTTAGGCGGGCTCCGCGAGCAGTACTTC
TRBD1	TRBV19	TRBJ1-1	-	CASSTGTGTFEAFF	TGTGCCAGTAGTACAGGGACAGGGACGTTTGAAGCTTTCTTT
-	TRBV19	TRBJ2-5	once	CASSLGARSPETQYF	TGTGCCAGTAGTCTTGGGGCCCGAAGTCCAGAGACCCAGTACTTC
TRBD2	TRBV9	TRBJ2-1	-	CASSVSASGGYSEQFF	TGTGCCAGCAGCGTATCGGCTAGCGGGGGCTACAGTGAGCAGTTCTTC
-	TRBV24-1	TRBJ1-2	-	CATSDSAGSYGYTF	TGTGCCACCAGTGATTCAGCAGGCAGCTATGGCTACACCTTC
TRBD2	TRBV7-7	TRBJ2-5	-	CASSTTSGRQEETQYF	TGTGCCAGCAGCACCACTAGCGGACGCCAAGAAGAGACCCAGTACTTC
TRBD2	TRBV5-4	TRBJ2-3	-	CASSPTSGGANTQYF	TGTGCCAGCAGCCCGACTAGCGGGGGGGCGAATACGCAGTATTTT
TRBD2	TRBV12-3/TRBV12-4	TRBJ2-7	-	CASSGLAGVDEQYF	TGTGCCAGCAGCGGACTAGCTGGTGTGGACGAGCAGTACTTC
TRBD1	TRBV11-3	TRBJ2-2	-	CASSLTGQGAGELFF	TGTGCCAGCAGCTTAACGGGACAGGGGGCCGGGGAGCTGTTTTTT
-	TRBV7-9	TRBJ2-7	-	CASSRGAGFYEQYF	TGTGCCAGCAGCCGGGGGGCGGGATTCTACGAGCAGTACTTC
-	TRBV7-3	TRBJ2-6	-	CASSLKGVGANVLTF	TGTGCCAGCAGCTTAAAAGGGGTAGGGGCCAACGTCCTGACTTTC
TRBD1	TRBV29-1	TRBJ1-3	-	CSAGTGSGNTIYF	TGCAGCGCAGGGACAGGGTCTGGAAACACCATATATTTT
-	TRBV12-3/TRBV12-4	TRBJ2-7	-	CASSSRLESSYEQYF	TGTGCCAGCAGCTCCAGACTTGAGAGCTCCTACGAGCAGTACTTC
TRBD2	TRBV15	TRBJ2-7	-	CATSREVRGTLLSMAEQYF	TGTGCCACCAGCAGAGAAGTGCGGGGGACCCTCTTATCGATGGCCGAGCAGTACTTC
TRBD2	TRBV7-9	TRBJ2-1	-	CASSSSGGHSNEQFF	TGTGCCAGCAGTTCTAGCGGGGGACATTCAAATGAGCAGTTCTTC
-	TRBV21-1	TRBJ1-3	-	CASSKGSFPGNTIYF	TGTGCCAGCAGCAAAGGATCCTTTCCTGGAAACACCATATATTTT
-	TRBV6-2/TRBV6-3	TRBJ1-1	-	CASKRAGNTEAFF	TGTGCCAGCAAGCGGGCAGGGAACACTGAAGCTTTCTTT
TRBD2	TRBV20-1	TRBJ2-1	-	CSARTYGGGSYNEQFF	TGCAGTGCTAGAACCTATGGGGGGGGGTCCTACAATGAGCAGTTCTTC
-	TRBV24-1	TRBJ2-2	-	CATSDTTGANTGELFF	TGTGCCACCAGTGACACGACCGGGGCCAACACCGGGGAGCTGTTTTTT
TRBD2	TRBV28	TRBJ2-7	-	CASSEPSGDYEQYF	TGTGCCAGCAGTGAGCCTAGCGGAGACTACGAGCAGTACTTC
-	TRBV29-1	TRBJ1-2	-	CSAGAQQDGYTF	TGCAGCGCAGGAGCCCAACAAGATGGCTACACCTTC
-	TRBV7-2	TRBJ2-5	-	CASSPGGQPQETQYF	TGTGCCAGCAGCCCCGGCGGACAGCCTCAAGAGACCCAGTACTTC
TRBD1	TRBV19	TRBJ1-5	-	CASSIGTGLPQHF	TGTGCCAGTAGTATTGGGACAGGGTTGCCCCAGCATTTT
-	TRBV12-3/TRBV12-4	TRBJ1-6	-	CASSLVVVSPLHF	TGTGCCAGCAGTTTAGTGGTGGTCTCACCCCTCCACTTT
TRBD1	TRBV7-2	TRBJ1-1	few	CASSLALGGGAYRAFF	TGTGCCAGCAGCTTAGCCCTGGGAGGGGGCGCGTATAGAGCTTTCTTT
-	TRBV10-2	TRBJ1-6	few	CASSEAIDKVGSPLHF	TGCGCCAGCAGTGAGGCGATTGACAAAGTAGGATCACCCCTCCACTTT